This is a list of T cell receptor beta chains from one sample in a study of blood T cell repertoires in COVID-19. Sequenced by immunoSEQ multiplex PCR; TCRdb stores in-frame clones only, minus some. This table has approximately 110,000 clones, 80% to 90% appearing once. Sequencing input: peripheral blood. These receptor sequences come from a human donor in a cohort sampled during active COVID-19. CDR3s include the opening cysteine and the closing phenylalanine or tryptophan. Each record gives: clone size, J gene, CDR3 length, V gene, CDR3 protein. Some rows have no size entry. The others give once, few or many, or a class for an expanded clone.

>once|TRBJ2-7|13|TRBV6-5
CASTGQGAGEQYF
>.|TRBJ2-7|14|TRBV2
CASSARDRVDEQYF
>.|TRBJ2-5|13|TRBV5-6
CASSRVAEETQYF
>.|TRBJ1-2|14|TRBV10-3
CAISEDREGYGYTF
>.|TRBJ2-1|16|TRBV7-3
CASSLTSSGSYNEQFF
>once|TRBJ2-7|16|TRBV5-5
CASSSATGTRTYEQYF
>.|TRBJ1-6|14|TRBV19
CASGSGQGVSPLHF
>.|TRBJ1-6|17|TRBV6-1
CASSEAPGVSYNSPLHF
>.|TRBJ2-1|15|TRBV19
CASSIDIITGVKQFF
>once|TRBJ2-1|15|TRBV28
CATKPERGAYNEQFF
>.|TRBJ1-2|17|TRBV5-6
CASSFTKSSQGLGGYTF
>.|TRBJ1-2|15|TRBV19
CASSPLRGELYGYTF
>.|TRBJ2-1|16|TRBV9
CASSPRSGVSYNEQFF
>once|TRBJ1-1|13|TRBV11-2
CASSLVGGTEAFF
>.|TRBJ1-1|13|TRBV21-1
CASSKEVDSEAFF
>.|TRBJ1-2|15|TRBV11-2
CASSPGPGTDYGYTF
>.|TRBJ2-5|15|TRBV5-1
CASSWGQGTQETQYF
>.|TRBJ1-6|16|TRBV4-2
CASSQGQDTSYSPLHF
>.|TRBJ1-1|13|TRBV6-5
CASSKQGPTEAFF
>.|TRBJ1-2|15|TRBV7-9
CASSLQGAFNYGYTF
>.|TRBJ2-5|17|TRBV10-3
CAISESGATAFQETQYF
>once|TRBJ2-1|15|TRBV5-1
CASSLETSSYNEQFF
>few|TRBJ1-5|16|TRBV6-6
CASSYLGVTFNQPQHF
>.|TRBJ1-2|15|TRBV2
CASSWTVDQSYGYTF
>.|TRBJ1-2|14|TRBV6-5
CASKAYGAGYGYTF
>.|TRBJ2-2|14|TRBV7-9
CASSYQQNTGELFF
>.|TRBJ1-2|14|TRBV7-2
CASSPRDSGLGYTF
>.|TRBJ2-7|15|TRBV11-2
CASSLGLASSYEQYF
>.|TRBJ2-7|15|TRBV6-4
CASSPPGQGDYEQYF
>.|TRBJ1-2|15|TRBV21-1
CASSKDHAGVCGYTF
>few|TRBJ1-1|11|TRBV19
CATDSDSRAFF
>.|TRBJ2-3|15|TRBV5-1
CASSLAEALGDTQYF
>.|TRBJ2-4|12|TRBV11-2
CASSSQRNIQYF
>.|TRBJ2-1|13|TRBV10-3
CAMGDRTYNEQFF
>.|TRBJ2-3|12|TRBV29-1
CSGGRGTDTQYF
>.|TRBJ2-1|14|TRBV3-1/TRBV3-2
CASSQSGYYNEQFF
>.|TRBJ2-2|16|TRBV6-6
CASSYSLAGGPGELFF
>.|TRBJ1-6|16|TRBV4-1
CASSRGSSSYNSPLHF
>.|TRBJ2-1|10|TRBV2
CASSVIEQFF
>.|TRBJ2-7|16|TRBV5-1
CASSLVLAGATYEQYF
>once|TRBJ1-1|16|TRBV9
CASSALTGGGFTEAFF
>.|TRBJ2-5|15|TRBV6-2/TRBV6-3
CASGLVTGEVETQYF
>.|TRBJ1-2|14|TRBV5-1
CASSPDGTSYGYTF
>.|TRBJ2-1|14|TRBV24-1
CATSVTGLAGPQFF
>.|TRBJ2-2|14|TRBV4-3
CASSQGLFTGELFF
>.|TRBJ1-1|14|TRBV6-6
CASSTLASGTEAFF
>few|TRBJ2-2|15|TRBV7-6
CASSLAQGGTGELFF
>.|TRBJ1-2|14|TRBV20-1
CSASVREGLYGYTF
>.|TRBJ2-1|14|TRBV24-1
CATSVQGAVNEQFF
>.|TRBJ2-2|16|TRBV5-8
CASSPRLAGNTGELFF
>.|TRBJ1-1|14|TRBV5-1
CASSLVQGNTEAFF
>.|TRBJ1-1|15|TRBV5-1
CASSEVGGEYTEAFF
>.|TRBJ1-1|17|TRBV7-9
CASSLTWGTGTDTEAFF
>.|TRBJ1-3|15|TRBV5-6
CASSLVTGSGNTIYF
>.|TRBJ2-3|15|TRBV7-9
CASSLGTVNTDTQYF
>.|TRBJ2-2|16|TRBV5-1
CASSSQAGGNTGELFF
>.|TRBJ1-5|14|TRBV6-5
CASSYTGLNQPQHF